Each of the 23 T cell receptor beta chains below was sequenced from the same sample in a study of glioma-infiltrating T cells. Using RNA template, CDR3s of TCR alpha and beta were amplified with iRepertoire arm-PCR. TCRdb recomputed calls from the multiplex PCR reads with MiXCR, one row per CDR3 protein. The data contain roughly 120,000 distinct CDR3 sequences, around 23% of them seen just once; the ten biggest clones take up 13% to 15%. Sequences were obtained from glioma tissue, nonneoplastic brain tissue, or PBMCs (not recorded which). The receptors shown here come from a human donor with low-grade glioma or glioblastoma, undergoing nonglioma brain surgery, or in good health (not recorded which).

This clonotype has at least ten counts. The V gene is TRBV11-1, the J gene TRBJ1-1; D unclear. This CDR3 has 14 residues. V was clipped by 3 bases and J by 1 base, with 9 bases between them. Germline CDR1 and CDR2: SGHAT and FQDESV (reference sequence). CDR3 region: CASSFRIGNTEAFF. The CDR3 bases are TGTGCCAGCAGCTTTCGAATCGGGAACACTGAAGCTTTCTTT.

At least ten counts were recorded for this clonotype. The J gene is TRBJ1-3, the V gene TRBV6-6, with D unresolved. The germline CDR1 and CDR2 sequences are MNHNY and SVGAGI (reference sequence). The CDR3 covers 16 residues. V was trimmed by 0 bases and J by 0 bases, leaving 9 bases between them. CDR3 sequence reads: CASSYSTQSSGNTIYF. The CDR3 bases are TGTGCCAGCAGTTACTCGACTCAGAGCTCTGGAAACACCATATATTTT.

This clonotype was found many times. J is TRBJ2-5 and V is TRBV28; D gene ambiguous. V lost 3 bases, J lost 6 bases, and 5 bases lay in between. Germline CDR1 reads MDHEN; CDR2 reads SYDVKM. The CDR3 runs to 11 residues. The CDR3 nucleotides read TGTGCCAGCAGTTTTTTACAGACCCAGTACTTC. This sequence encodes CASSFLQTQYF.

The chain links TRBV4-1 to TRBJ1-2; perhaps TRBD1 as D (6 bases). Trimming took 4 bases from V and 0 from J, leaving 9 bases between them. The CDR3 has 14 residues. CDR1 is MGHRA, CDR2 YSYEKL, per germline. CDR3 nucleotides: TGCGCCAGCAGCCCGGGGGGCACTAACTATGGCTACACCTTC. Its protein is CASSPGGTNYGYTF.

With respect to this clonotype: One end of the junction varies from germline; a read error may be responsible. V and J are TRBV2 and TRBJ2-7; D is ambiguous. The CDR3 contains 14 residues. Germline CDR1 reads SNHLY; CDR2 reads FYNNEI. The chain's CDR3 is CDSSESRRPYEQYF. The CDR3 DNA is TGTGACAGCAGTGAGAGCAGGCGACCGTACGAGCAGTACTTC. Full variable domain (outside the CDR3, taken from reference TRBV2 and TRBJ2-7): EPEVTQTPSHQVTQMGQEVILRCVPISNHLYFYWYRQILGQKVEFLVSFYNNEISEKSEIFDDQFSVERPDGSNFTLKIRSTKLEDSAMYFCDSSESRRPYEQYFGPGTRLTVT.

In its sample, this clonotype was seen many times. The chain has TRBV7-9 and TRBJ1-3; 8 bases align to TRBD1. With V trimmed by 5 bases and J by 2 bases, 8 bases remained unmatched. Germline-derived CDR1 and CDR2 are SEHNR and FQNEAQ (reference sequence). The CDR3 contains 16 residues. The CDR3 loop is CASSQGQGRPGNTIYF. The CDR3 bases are TGTGCCAGCAGCCAAGGACAGGGCCGCCCTGGAAACACCATATATTTT.

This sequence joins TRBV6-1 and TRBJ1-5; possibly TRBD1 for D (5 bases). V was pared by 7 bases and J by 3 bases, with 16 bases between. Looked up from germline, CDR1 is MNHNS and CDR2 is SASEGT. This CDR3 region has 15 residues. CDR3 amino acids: CASMGGPQNNQPQHF. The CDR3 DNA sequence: TGTGCCAGCATGGGGGGACCTCAAAACAATCAGCCCCAGCATTTT.

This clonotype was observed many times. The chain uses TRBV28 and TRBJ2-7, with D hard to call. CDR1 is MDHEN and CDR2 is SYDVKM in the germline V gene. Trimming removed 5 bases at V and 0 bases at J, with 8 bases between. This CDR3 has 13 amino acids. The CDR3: CASSGLTSYEQYF. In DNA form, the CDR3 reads TGTGCCAGCAGTGGCCTCACCTCCTACGAGCAGTACTTC.

CDR3 residues: CASRREDRGISSGANVLTF. The CDR3 DNA is TGTGCCAGTCGCAGGGAGGACAGGGGAATATCCTCTGGGGCCAACGTCCTGACTTTC. This chain connects TRBV19 to TRBJ2-6; TRBD1 agrees at 9 bases. CDR1 and CDR2 (germline): LNHDA, SQIVND (reference sequence). CDR3 length: 19 residues. V lost 8 bases and J lost 0; bases outside the gene matches: 14.

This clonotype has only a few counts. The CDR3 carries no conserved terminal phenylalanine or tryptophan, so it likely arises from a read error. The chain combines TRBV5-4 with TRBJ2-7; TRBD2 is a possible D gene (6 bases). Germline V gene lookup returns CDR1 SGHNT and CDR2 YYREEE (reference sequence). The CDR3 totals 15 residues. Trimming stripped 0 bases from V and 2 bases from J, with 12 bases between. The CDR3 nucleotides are TGTGCCAGCAGCTTGGACCGGGACTCGACCTACGAGCAGTACCTC. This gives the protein CASSLDRDSTYEQYL.

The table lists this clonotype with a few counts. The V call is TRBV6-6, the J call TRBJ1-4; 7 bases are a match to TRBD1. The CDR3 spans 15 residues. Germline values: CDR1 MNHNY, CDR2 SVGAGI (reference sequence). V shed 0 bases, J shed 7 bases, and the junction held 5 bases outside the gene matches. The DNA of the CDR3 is TGTGCCAGCAGTTACTCGAAGGGGGCAGGTGAAAAACTGTTTTTT. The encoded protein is CASSYSKGAGEKLFF.

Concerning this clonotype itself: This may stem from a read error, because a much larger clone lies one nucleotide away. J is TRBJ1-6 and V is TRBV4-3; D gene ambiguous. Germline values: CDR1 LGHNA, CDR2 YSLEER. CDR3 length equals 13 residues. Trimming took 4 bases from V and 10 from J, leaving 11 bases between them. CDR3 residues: CASSLLRESPLHF. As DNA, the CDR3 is TGCGCCAGCAGCCTCCTCCGGGAGTCACCCCTCCACTTT.

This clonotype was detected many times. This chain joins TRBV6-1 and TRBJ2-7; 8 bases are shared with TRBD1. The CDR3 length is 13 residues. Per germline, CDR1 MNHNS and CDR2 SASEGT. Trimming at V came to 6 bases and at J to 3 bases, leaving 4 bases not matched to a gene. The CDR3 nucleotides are TGTGCCAGCAGCCGGGACAGGATCTACGAGCAGTACTTC. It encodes CASSRDRIYEQYF.

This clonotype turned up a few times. Written as DNA, the CDR3 is TGTGCCAGCAGCGCCCAGACCGGGGACACCATATATTTT. This sequence encodes CASSAQTGDTIYF. The J gene is TRBJ1-3, the V gene TRBV7-6; D is unclear. Trimming took 5 bases from V and 8 from J, leaving 13 bases between them. Germline assignment: CDR1 SGHVS and CDR2 FNYEAQ. This CDR3 spans 13 amino acids. The full variable domain, in which reference TRBV7-6 and TRBJ1-3 provide the parts outside the CDR3, is GAGVSQSPRYKVTKRGQDVALRCDPISGHVSLYWYRQALGQGPEFLTYFNYEAQQDKSGLPNDRFSAERPEGSISTLTIQRTEQRDSAMYRCASSAQTGDTIYFGEGSWLTVV.

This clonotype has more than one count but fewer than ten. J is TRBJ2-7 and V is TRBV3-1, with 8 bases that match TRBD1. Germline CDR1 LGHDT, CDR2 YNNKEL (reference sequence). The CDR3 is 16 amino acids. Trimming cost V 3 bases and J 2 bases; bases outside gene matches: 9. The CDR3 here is CASSHGVDRGPYEQYF. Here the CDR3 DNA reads TGTGCCAGCAGCCATGGGGTTGACAGGGGCCCCTACGAGCAGTACTTC.

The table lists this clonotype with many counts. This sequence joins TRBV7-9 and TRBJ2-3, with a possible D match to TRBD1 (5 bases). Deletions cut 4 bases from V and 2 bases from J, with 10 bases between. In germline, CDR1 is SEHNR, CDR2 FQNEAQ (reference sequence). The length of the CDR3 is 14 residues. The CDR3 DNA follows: TGTGCCAGCAGCTCGACAGTGTTCACAGATACGCAGTATTTT. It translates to CASSSTVFTDTQYF.

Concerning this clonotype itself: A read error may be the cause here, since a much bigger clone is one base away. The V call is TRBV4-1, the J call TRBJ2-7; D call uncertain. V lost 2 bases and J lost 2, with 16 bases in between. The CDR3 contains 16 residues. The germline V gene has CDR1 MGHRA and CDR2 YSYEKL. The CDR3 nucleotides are TGCGCCAGCAGCCAATTGGTGATTAGACACCCCTACGAGCAGTACTTC. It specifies CASSQLVIRHPYEQYF.

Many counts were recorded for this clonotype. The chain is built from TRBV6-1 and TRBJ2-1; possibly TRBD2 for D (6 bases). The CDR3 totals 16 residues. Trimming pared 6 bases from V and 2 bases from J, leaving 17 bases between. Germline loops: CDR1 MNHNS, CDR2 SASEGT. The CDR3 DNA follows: TGTGCCAGCAGCCCTCTGGAGGGAGTCGCCTACAATGAGCAGTTCTTC. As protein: CASSPLEGVAYNEQFF.

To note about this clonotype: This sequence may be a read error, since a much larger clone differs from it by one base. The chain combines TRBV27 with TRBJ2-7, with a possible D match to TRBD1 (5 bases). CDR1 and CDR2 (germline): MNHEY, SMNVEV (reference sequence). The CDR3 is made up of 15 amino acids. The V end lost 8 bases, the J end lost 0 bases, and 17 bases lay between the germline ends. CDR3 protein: CASGYLTGASYEQYF. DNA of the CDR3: TGTGCCAGCGGTTATCTAACAGGAGCCTCCTACGAGCAGTACTTC.

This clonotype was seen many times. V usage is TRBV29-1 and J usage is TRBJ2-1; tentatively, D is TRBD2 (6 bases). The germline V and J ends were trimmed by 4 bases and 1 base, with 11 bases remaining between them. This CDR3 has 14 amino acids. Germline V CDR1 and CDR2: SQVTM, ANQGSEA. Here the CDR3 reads CSVVGGPSYNEQFF. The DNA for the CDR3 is TGCAGCGTTGTGGGGGGACCGTCCTACAATGAGCAGTTCTTC.

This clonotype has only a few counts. The CDR3 bases are TGTGCCAGCAGCCAAGTAGGTGCAGGGGTACAGACCATATATTTT. Translation gives CASSQVGAGVQTIYF. The V call is TRBV4-2, the J call TRBJ1-3; a possible D gene is TRBD1 (6 bases). This CDR3 is 15 amino acids long. V dropped 1 base and J dropped 10 bases, with 17 bases sitting between them. CDR1 and CDR2 (germline): LGHNA, YNFKEQ.

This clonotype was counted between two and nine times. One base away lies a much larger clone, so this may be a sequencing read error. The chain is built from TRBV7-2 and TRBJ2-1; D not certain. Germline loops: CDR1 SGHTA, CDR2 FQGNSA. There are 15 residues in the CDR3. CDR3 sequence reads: CASRLTLSSYNEQFF. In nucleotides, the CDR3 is TGTGCCAGCCGCTTAACCTTAAGCTCCTACAATGAGCAGTTCTTC.

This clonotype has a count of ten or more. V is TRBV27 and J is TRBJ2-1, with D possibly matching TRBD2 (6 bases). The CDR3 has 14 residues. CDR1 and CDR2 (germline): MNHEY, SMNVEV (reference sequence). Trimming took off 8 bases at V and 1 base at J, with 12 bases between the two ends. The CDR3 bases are TGTGCCAGCGCGGAGGGTGGTTCCTACAATGAGCAGTTCTTC. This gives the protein CASAEGGSYNEQFF.